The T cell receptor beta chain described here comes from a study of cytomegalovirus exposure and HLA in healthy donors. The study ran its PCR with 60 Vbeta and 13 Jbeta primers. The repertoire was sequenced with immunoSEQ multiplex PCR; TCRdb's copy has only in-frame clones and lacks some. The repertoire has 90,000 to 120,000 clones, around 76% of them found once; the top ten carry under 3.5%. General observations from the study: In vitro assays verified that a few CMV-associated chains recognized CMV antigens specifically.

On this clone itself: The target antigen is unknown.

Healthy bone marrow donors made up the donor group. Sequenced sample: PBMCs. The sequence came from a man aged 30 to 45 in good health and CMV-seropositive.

For the CDR3, the DNA is TGTGCCAGCAGCCAAGCCGTCTCTAGCGGGGGGTTCATCCACGAGCAGTACTTC. It encodes CASSQAVSSGGFIHEQYF. The chain joins TRBV4-2 to TRBJ2-7; 11 nucleotides align to TRBD2. Trimming at V came to 1 base and at J to 5 bases, leaving 13 bases not matched to a gene. This CDR3 has 18 residues. CDR1 is LGHNA, CDR2 YNFKEQ, per germline.